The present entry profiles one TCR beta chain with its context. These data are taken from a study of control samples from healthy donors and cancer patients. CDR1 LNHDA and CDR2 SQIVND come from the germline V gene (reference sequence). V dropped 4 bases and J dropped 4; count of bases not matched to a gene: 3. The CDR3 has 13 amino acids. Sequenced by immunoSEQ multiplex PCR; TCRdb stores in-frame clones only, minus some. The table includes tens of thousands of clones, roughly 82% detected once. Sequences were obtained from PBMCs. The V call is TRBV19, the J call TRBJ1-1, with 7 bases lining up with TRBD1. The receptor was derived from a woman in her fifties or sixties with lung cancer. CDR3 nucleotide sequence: TGTGCCAGTAGTAGCGCAGGGGGCACTGAAGCTTTCTTT. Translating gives CASSSAGGTEAFF.